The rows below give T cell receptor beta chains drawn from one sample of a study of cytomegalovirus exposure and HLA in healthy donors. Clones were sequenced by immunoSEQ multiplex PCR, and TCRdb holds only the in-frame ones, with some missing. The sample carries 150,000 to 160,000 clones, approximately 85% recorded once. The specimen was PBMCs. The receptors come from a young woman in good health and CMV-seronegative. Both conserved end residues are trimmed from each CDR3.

cdr3_aa: ASSLGAGAVGRSYEQY; j_call: TRBJ2-7; v_call: TRBV5-4
cdr3_aa: ASSSGDTEAF; j_call: TRBJ1-1; v_call: TRBV19
cdr3_aa: ASSYLPRF; j_call: TRBJ1-2; v_call: TRBV6-8
cdr3_aa: ASSEPGQGQKLF; j_call: TRBJ1-4; v_call: TRBV28
cdr3_aa: ASSNRLADLGDTQY; j_call: TRBJ2-3; v_call: TRBV5-4
cdr3_aa: ASQAGVPGELF; j_call: TRBJ2-2; v_call: TRBV25-1
cdr3_aa: ASSQARGGYNEQF; j_call: TRBJ2-1; v_call: TRBV4-3
cdr3_aa: ASSQGELVAGRWANVLT; j_call: TRBJ2-6; v_call: TRBV4-1
cdr3_aa: ASNQGDYEQY; j_call: TRBJ2-7; v_call: TRBV6-6
cdr3_aa: ASSLGTAVNEKLF; j_call: TRBJ1-4; v_call: TRBV28
cdr3_aa: ASSSTGPEQF; j_call: TRBJ2-1; v_call: TRBV27
cdr3_aa: ASRGTGEGAKLF; j_call: TRBJ1-4; v_call: TRBV2
cdr3_aa: ASSLQGDPGNTIY; j_call: TRBJ1-3; v_call: TRBV2
cdr3_aa: ASSFGTSGSYEQF; j_call: TRBJ2-1; v_call: TRBV5-1
cdr3_aa: ASSVVGAASGNTIY; j_call: TRBJ1-3; v_call: TRBV9
cdr3_aa: ASSLIGVEGYPYEQY; j_call: TRBJ2-7; v_call: TRBV7-9
cdr3_aa: ASSIAGVVTDTQY; j_call: TRBJ2-3; v_call: TRBV28
cdr3_aa: ASSAGSGGDTQY; j_call: TRBJ2-3; v_call: TRBV7-8
cdr3_aa: ASSPRDRAGEQF; j_call: TRBJ2-1; v_call: TRBV7-2
cdr3_aa: ASSRYRDQPQH; j_call: TRBJ1-5; v_call: TRBV2
cdr3_aa: ASSFDRETGELF; j_call: TRBJ2-2; v_call: TRBV27
cdr3_aa: ASSLASASGKENEQY; j_call: TRBJ2-7; v_call: TRBV5-4
cdr3_aa: AVQAGLSADTQY; j_call: TRBJ2-3; v_call: TRBV15
cdr3_aa: SSSSTTDTQY; j_call: TRBJ2-3; v_call: TRBV7-9